One and the same sample provided the 8 T cell receptor beta chains below, sequenced in a study of CD8+CD57+ T cells in acquired aplastic anemia. Genomic DNA provided the template from which TCR beta VDJ and CDR3 profiles were obtained. TCRdb reprocessed the reads with MiXCR, giving one entry per CDR3 protein. The sample lists about 190,000 distinct CDR3 sequences; less than 70% were seen once. What was sequenced was sorted CD4+, CD8+, or CD8+CD57+ T cells (not recorded which) from PBMCs. Receptor source: a human donor in good health, serving as a control.

V and J are TRBV10-3 and TRBJ2-7, with 9 bases aligning to TRBD1. The V gene end was trimmed by 10 bases and the J gene end by 0 bases; junction bases not matched to a gene: 7. Looked up from germline, CDR1 is ENHRY and CDR2 is SYGVKD. The CDR3 loop spans 14 amino acids. CDR3 region: CATSPGQGSYEQYF. The CDR3 DNA is TGTGCCACTTCACCGGGACAGGGCTCCTACGAGCAGTACTTC.

This clonotype came up many times. The gene calls are TRBV7-2 and TRBJ2-7; D possibly corresponds to TRBD1 (6 bases). Trimming cost V 3 bases and J 2 bases, with 11 bases left between them. The CDR3 covers 14 residues. Germline assignment: CDR1 SGHTA and CDR2 FQGNSA. CDR3 residues: CASSFTGFTYEQYF. CDR3 nucleotide sequence: TGTGCCAGCAGCTTCACAGGGTTCACCTACGAGCAGTACTTC.

V is TRBV29-1 and J is TRBJ1-1; D possibly corresponds to TRBD1 (6 bases). The V gene's germline CDR1 is SQVTM and CDR2 ANQGSEA. The CDR3 is made up of 12 amino acids. V gave up 7 bases and J gave up 2 bases, with 11 bases separating them. The DNA of the CDR3 is TGCAGCGCCGGACAGACCAACACTGAAGCTTTCTTT. Protein: CSAGQTNTEAFF.

About this clonotype: Because the CDR3's place on the DNA is in doubt, the DNA is left out and the CDR3 is given as listed by TCRdb. This rearrangement joins TRBV2 to TRBJ2-4; the tabulated D call, TRBD2, remains unverified against the DNA. Germline CDR1 and CDR2: SNHLY and FYNNEI. The CDR3 is 24 amino acids in total, end residues counted. CDR3 sequence: CASMGVEGDTQYFGPGREKNIQYF.

There are a few counts of this clonotype. The chain combines TRBV7-3 with TRBJ2-1; 7 positions agree with TRBD2. CDR1 is SGHTA, CDR2 FQGTGA, per germline. V lost 5 bases to trimming and J lost 10 bases; unmatched junction nucleotides: 8. The CDR3 loop spans 13 amino acids. The DNA for the CDR3 is TGTGCCAGCAGCCCCGCCGTACTAGCGGAGCAGTTCTTC. It encodes CASSPAVLAEQFF.

V and J are TRBV10-3 and TRBJ1-5, with a weak D call TRBD1 (6 bases). The CDR3 contains 14 residues. Per germline, CDR1 ENHRY and CDR2 SYGVKD. Between the trimmed V and J ends, which lost 0 bases and 11 bases, there was a span of 14 bases. As DNA, the CDR3 is TGTGCCATCAGTGAGTCGGGACAAGTTTCGACCCAGCATTTT. This codes for CAISESGQVSTQHF.

Concerning this clonotype: An end of the junction differs from the germline gene, which may be a read error. V usage is TRBV12-3 or TRBV12-4 and J usage is TRBJ1-2; D might be TRBD1 (5 bases). This CDR3 comprises 14 residues. CDR3: CASSLDGGHYGYTF. For the CDR3, the DNA is TGTGCCAGCAGCTTAGATGGGGGTCACTATGGCTACACCTTC.

This clonotype showed up just a few times. Since a much larger clone is just one base distant, this may be a read error. The rearrangement links TRBV7-3 to TRBJ1-4; tentatively, D is TRBD1 (5 bases). CDR3 length equals 15 residues. Per the germline V gene, CDR1 is SGHTA and CDR2 is FQGTGA. Here the CDR3 DNA reads TGTGCCAGCAGCCTGGGGGGGGGTTCTAATGAAAAACTGCTTTTT. Translation gives CASSLGGGSNEKLLF. Drawing the rest from reference TRBV7-3 and TRBJ1-4, the complete variable domain is GAGVSQTPSNKVTEKGKYVELRCDPISGHTALYWYRQSLGQGPEFLIYFQGTGAADDSGLPNDRFFAVRPEGSVSTLKIQRTERGDSAVYLCASSLGGGSNEKLLFGSGTQLSVL.